This is a list of T cell receptor beta chains from one sample in a study of shared clonotypes between healthy human individuals. This table comes from immunoSEQ multiplex PCR, and its TCRdb copy is limited to in-frame clones, with some not included. The sample records fewer than 850,000 clones, around 91% being singletons. The sample consisted of memory CD8+ T cells from PBMCs. The source is a man aged 18 to 30 in good health. Some clones in this sample may be carry-over from other donors' samples. Each CDR3 is given with its conserved first and last residue. The order of the fields is clone size, J gene, V gene, CDR3 length, D gene, CDR3 protein, CDR3 DNA. D genes are given only for firm matches. Clone size, where shown, is once, few, many, or a class for clones that have expanded.

clone size: NA
J gene: TRBJ2-2
V gene: TRBV27
CDR3 length: 11
D gene: NA
CDR3 protein: CASSLNGELFF
CDR3 DNA: TGTGCCAGCAGTTTGAACGGGGAGCTGTTTTTT

clone size: NA
J gene: TRBJ1-1
V gene: TRBV27
CDR3 length: 12
D gene: NA
CDR3 protein: CASSGLGAEAFF
CDR3 DNA: TGTGCCAGCAGTGGACTGGGGGCTGAAGCTTTCTTT

clone size: NA
J gene: TRBJ2-5
V gene: TRBV5-4
CDR3 length: 13
D gene: TRBD2
CDR3 protein: CALGTSAPETQYF
CDR3 DNA: TGTGCGCTCGGGACTAGCGCCCCAGAGACCCAGTACTTC

clone size: few
J gene: TRBJ2-7
V gene: TRBV28
CDR3 length: 14
D gene: TRBD2
CDR3 protein: CASSLPRGDYEQYF
CDR3 DNA: TGTGCCAGCAGTCTCCCTCGGGGGGACTACGAGCAGTACTTC

clone size: NA
J gene: TRBJ2-7
V gene: TRBV27
CDR3 length: 13
D gene: TRBD1
CDR3 protein: CASSNRGPYEQYF
CDR3 DNA: TGCGCCAGCTCGAACAGGGGGCCCTACGAGCAGTACTTC

clone size: once
J gene: TRBJ2-1
V gene: TRBV7-6
CDR3 length: 18
D gene: NA
CDR3 protein: CASSLAPLGRGTYNEQFF
CDR3 DNA: TGTGCCAGCAGCTTGGCCCCTCTCGGGCGGGGAACCTACAATGAGCAGTTCTTC

clone size: once
J gene: TRBJ1-5
V gene: TRBV28
CDR3 length: 15
D gene: NA
CDR3 protein: CASSFTAGSNQPQHF
CDR3 DNA: TGTGCCAGCAGTTTTACGGCTGGGAGCAATCAGCCCCAGCATTTT

clone size: NA
J gene: TRBJ2-6
V gene: TRBV10-3
CDR3 length: 20
D gene: TRBD1
CDR3 protein: CAISESLADRGAPGANVLTF
CDR3 DNA: TGTGCCATCAGTGAGTCTTTGGCGGACAGGGGAGCCCCTGGGGCCAACGTCCTGACTTTC

clone size: few
J gene: TRBJ1-4
V gene: TRBV27
CDR3 length: 11
D gene: NA
CDR3 protein: CASSFGEKLFF
CDR3 DNA: TGTGCCAGCAGTTTCGGCGAAAAACTGTTTTTT

clone size: NA
J gene: TRBJ1-1
V gene: TRBV6-5
CDR3 length: 12
D gene: NA
CDR3 protein: CASSYGHTEAFF
CDR3 DNA: TGTGCCAGCAGTTACGGTCACACTGAAGCTTTCTTT

clone size: NA
J gene: TRBJ2-4
V gene: TRBV27
CDR3 length: 15
D gene: NA
CDR3 protein: CASSLSLGAKNIQYF
CDR3 DNA: TGTGCCAGCAGTTTATCGTTGGGAGCCAAAAACATTCAGTACTTC

clone size: NA
J gene: TRBJ1-1
V gene: TRBV15
CDR3 length: 16
D gene: TRBD1
CDR3 protein: CATSRGRQGANTEAFF
CDR3 DNA: TGTGCCACCAGCAGAGGGAGACAGGGCGCGAACACTGAAGCTTTCTTT

clone size: NA
J gene: TRBJ2-1
V gene: TRBV4-2
CDR3 length: 15
D gene: TRBD2
CDR3 protein: CASSQGTSGYNEQFF
CDR3 DNA: TGTGCCAGCAGCCAAGGGACTAGCGGATACAATGAGCAGTTCTTC

clone size: NA
J gene: TRBJ1-2
V gene: TRBV19
CDR3 length: 13
D gene: NA
CDR3 protein: CASSINGAEGYTF
CDR3 DNA: TGTGCCAGTAGTATTAACGGTGCTGAGGGCTACACCTTC

clone size: NA
J gene: TRBJ1-2
V gene: TRBV9
CDR3 length: 14
D gene: TRBD1
CDR3 protein: CASSVNTGGDGYTF
CDR3 DNA: TGTGCCAGCAGCGTCAATACAGGGGGGGATGGCTACACCTTC

clone size: NA
J gene: TRBJ2-7
V gene: TRBV12-5
CDR3 length: 12
D gene: NA
CDR3 protein: CASGLSSYEQYF
CDR3 DNA: TGTGCTAGTGGTCTGAGCTCCTACGAGCAGTACTTC

clone size: NA
J gene: TRBJ1-1
V gene: TRBV2
CDR3 length: 14
D gene: NA
CDR3 protein: CASRSAGANTEAFF
CDR3 DNA: TGTGCCAGCAGGTCCGCAGGCGCGAACACTGAAGCTTTCTTT

clone size: NA
J gene: TRBJ2-1
V gene: TRBV29-1
CDR3 length: 15
D gene: TRBD2
CDR3 protein: CSVSWIAGALDEQFF
CDR3 DNA: TGCAGCGTTTCGTGGATTGCGGGAGCCCTCGATGAGCAGTTCTTC

clone size: NA
J gene: TRBJ2-1
V gene: TRBV9
CDR3 length: 13
D gene: NA
CDR3 protein: CASSSGLVREQFF
CDR3 DNA: TGTGCCAGCAGCAGTGGGCTAGTTCGGGAGCAGTTCTTC

clone size: NA
J gene: TRBJ2-7
V gene: TRBV15
CDR3 length: 14
D gene: NA
CDR3 protein: CATSRSSSSYEQYF
CDR3 DNA: TGTGCCACCAGCAGGTCCAGCAGCTCCTACGAGCAGTACTTC

clone size: NA
J gene: TRBJ2-3
V gene: TRBV7-6
CDR3 length: 15
D gene: NA
CDR3 protein: CASSLYGQKTDTQYF
CDR3 DNA: TGTGCCAGCAGCTTATACGGTCAAAAAACAGATACGCAGTATTTT

clone size: once
J gene: TRBJ2-7
V gene: TRBV11-2
CDR3 length: 15
D gene: NA
CDR3 protein: CASSLGAGPTYEQYF
CDR3 DNA: TGTGCCAGCAGCTTAGGGGCGGGGCCTACCTACGAGCAGTACTTC

clone size: NA
J gene: TRBJ2-3
V gene: TRBV5-1
CDR3 length: 15
D gene: TRBD2
CDR3 protein: CASSWRLAGGYTQYF
CDR3 DNA: TGCGCCAGCAGCTGGAGACTAGCGGGGGGATATACGCAGTATTTT

clone size: NA
J gene: TRBJ2-1
V gene: TRBV5-1
CDR3 length: 16
D gene: TRBD2
CDR3 protein: CASSQGLAVTYNEQFF
CDR3 DNA: TGCGCCAGCAGCCAGGGACTAGCGGTAACCTACAATGAGCAGTTCTTC

clone size: NA
J gene: TRBJ2-7
V gene: TRBV23-1
CDR3 length: 13
D gene: TRBD1
CDR3 protein: CASLARTGYEQYF
CDR3 DNA: TGCGCCAGTCTTGCCCGGACAGGCTACGAGCAGTACTTC

clone size: NA
J gene: TRBJ2-7
V gene: TRBV5-8
CDR3 length: 14
D gene: TRBD1
CDR3 protein: CASSRDRERYEQYF
CDR3 DNA: TGTGCCAGCAGCCGGGACAGGGAACGCTACGAGCAGTACTTC

clone size: NA
J gene: TRBJ1-4
V gene: TRBV5-1
CDR3 length: 14
D gene: TRBD1
CDR3 protein: CASSSGQVNEKLFF
CDR3 DNA: TGCGCCAGCAGCTCTGGACAGGTTAATGAAAAACTGTTTTTT

clone size: once
J gene: TRBJ2-7
V gene: TRBV27
CDR3 length: 16
D gene: NA
CDR3 protein: CASSPIGEVQSYEQYF
CDR3 DNA: TGTGCCAGCAGCCCAATAGGGGAAGTCCAGTCCTACGAGCAGTACTTC

clone size: NA
J gene: TRBJ1-2
V gene: TRBV7-9
CDR3 length: 19
D gene: NA
CDR3 protein: CASSPPSGGPDVVNYGYTF
CDR3 DNA: TGTGCCAGCAGCCCGCCCTCTGGGGGCCCGGATGTCGTAAACTATGGCTACACCTTC

clone size: NA
J gene: TRBJ2-2
V gene: TRBV9
CDR3 length: 16
D gene: TRBD2
CDR3 protein: CASSVVGSGRAGELFF
CDR3 DNA: TGTGCCAGCAGCGTAGTTGGTAGCGGGAGGGCCGGGGAGCTGTTTTTT

clone size: NA
J gene: TRBJ2-1
V gene: TRBV27
CDR3 length: 16
D gene: TRBD1
CDR3 protein: CATRWGQGSSYNEQFF
CDR3 DNA: TGTGCCACCCGATGGGGACAGGGGAGCTCCTACAATGAGCAGTTCTTC

clone size: once
J gene: TRBJ2-7
V gene: TRBV5-5
CDR3 length: 16
D gene: TRBD1
CDR3 protein: CASSPRGQGASGEQYF
CDR3 DNA: TGTGCCAGCAGCCCGAGGGGACAGGGGGCGTCGGGGGAGCAGTACTTC

clone size: NA
J gene: TRBJ1-1
V gene: TRBV28
CDR3 length: 17
D gene: TRBD1
CDR3 protein: CASSTSLLDRGDTEAFF
CDR3 DNA: TGTGCCAGCAGTACGTCCTTATTGGACAGGGGAGACACTGAAGCTTTCTTT

clone size: NA
J gene: TRBJ2-5
V gene: TRBV11-2
CDR3 length: 15
D gene: TRBD1
CDR3 protein: CASSPRDRESETQYF
CDR3 DNA: TGTGCCAGCAGCCCTAGGGACAGGGAGTCGGAGACCCAGTACTTC

clone size: NA
J gene: TRBJ2-1
V gene: TRBV27
CDR3 length: 14
D gene: NA
CDR3 protein: CASSSLVQRNEQFF
CDR3 DNA: TGTGCCAGCAGTTCCCTCGTCCAGAGGAATGAGCAGTTCTTC

clone size: NA
J gene: TRBJ2-5
V gene: TRBV9
CDR3 length: 15
D gene: TRBD1
CDR3 protein: CASSRPTGGSETQYF
CDR3 DNA: TGTGCCAGCAGCCGACCCACAGGGGGCTCGGAGACCCAGTACTTC

clone size: NA
J gene: TRBJ1-1
V gene: TRBV15
CDR3 length: 15
D gene: NA
CDR3 protein: CATSDRTSPVTEAFF
CDR3 DNA: TGTGCCACCAGCGACAGGACTTCCCCGGTCACTGAAGCTTTCTTT

clone size: NA
J gene: TRBJ1-1
V gene: TRBV2
CDR3 length: 12
D gene: NA
CDR3 protein: CASSERGAEAFF
CDR3 DNA: TGTGCCAGCAGTGAAAGGGGGGCCGAAGCTTTCTTT

clone size: NA
J gene: TRBJ2-2
V gene: TRBV5-1
CDR3 length: 16
D gene: NA
CDR3 protein: CASSLGRELIAGELFF
CDR3 DNA: TGCGCCAGCAGCTTGGGTCGGGAGTTGATTGCCGGGGAGCTGTTTTTT

clone size: NA
J gene: TRBJ2-7
V gene: TRBV5-4
CDR3 length: 15
D gene: TRBD2
CDR3 protein: CASSSGLAGVSEQYF
CDR3 DNA: TGTGCCAGCAGCTCTGGACTAGCGGGGGTCTCCGAGCAGTACTTC

clone size: NA
J gene: TRBJ2-7
V gene: TRBV7-9
CDR3 length: 15
D gene: TRBD1
CDR3 protein: CASSLSQGALYEQYF
CDR3 DNA: TGTGCCAGCAGCTTATCGCAGGGGGCGCTGTACGAGCAGTACTTC

clone size: NA
J gene: TRBJ1-4
V gene: TRBV9
CDR3 length: 16
D gene: TRBD1
CDR3 protein: CASSEEGALANEKLFF
CDR3 DNA: TGTGCCAGCAGCGAAGAGGGGGCACTGGCTAATGAAAAACTGTTTTTT

clone size: NA
J gene: TRBJ1-1
V gene: TRBV5-6
CDR3 length: 13
D gene: NA
CDR3 protein: CASSLGVGTEAFF
CDR3 DNA: TGTGCCAGCAGCTTGGGGGTCGGCACTGAAGCTTTCTTT

clone size: NA
J gene: TRBJ2-5
V gene: TRBV9
CDR3 length: 15
D gene: NA
CDR3 protein: CASSPRGANQETQYF
CDR3 DNA: TGTGCCAGCAGCCCCCGGGGCGCGAACCAAGAGACCCAGTACTTC

clone size: NA
J gene: TRBJ1-2
V gene: TRBV9
CDR3 length: 14
D gene: TRBD1
CDR3 protein: CASSGDRGLSGYTF
CDR3 DNA: TGTGCCAGCAGCGGGGACAGGGGGCTTTCGGGCTACACCTTC

clone size: few
J gene: TRBJ2-2
V gene: TRBV2
CDR3 length: 15
D gene: NA
CDR3 protein: CASSEMSQNTGELFF
CDR3 DNA: TGTGCCAGCAGTGAAATGTCTCAGAACACCGGGGAGCTGTTTTTT

clone size: NA
J gene: TRBJ1-2
V gene: TRBV27
CDR3 length: 14
D gene: NA
CDR3 protein: CASSLIGQDNGYTF
CDR3 DNA: TGTGCCAGCAGTTTAATCGGGCAGGATAATGGCTACACCTTC

clone size: NA
J gene: TRBJ2-3
V gene: TRBV29-1
CDR3 length: 16
D gene: TRBD2
CDR3 protein: CSALSGSGPRTDTQYF
CDR3 DNA: TGCAGCGCCTTGAGCGGTAGCGGGCCCCGCACAGATACGCAGTATTTT

clone size: NA
J gene: TRBJ1-1
V gene: TRBV13
CDR3 length: 15
D gene: TRBD1
CDR3 protein: CASSNRDRLLTEAFF
CDR3 DNA: TGTGCCAGCAGCAACCGGGACAGGCTCCTAACTGAAGCTTTCTTT

clone size: once
J gene: TRBJ2-2
V gene: TRBV4-1
CDR3 length: 17
D gene: TRBD2
CDR3 protein: CASSHVGTSTVAGELFF
CDR3 DNA: TGCGCCAGCAGCCACGTCGGGACTAGTACGGTCGCCGGGGAGCTGTTTTTT

clone size: NA
J gene: TRBJ1-1
V gene: TRBV6-1
CDR3 length: 14
D gene: NA
CDR3 protein: CASSLPSRWAEAFF
CDR3 DNA: TGTGCCAGCAGTCTCCCATCTCGATGGGCTGAAGCTTTCTTT

clone size: NA
J gene: TRBJ2-1
V gene: TRBV11-2
CDR3 length: 18
D gene: TRBD2
CDR3 protein: CASSLDLTSGPFYNEQFF
CDR3 DNA: TGTGCCAGCAGCTTAGATCTAACTAGCGGGCCTTTCTACAATGAGCAGTTCTTC

clone size: NA
J gene: TRBJ2-7
V gene: TRBV27
CDR3 length: 14
D gene: TRBD2
CDR3 protein: CASSVRDYDGEQYF
CDR3 DNA: TGTGCCAGCAGTGTCCGGGACTATGACGGCGAGCAGTACTTC

clone size: NA
J gene: TRBJ2-3
V gene: TRBV15
CDR3 length: 14
D gene: NA
CDR3 protein: CATSGDRGTDTQYF
CDR3 DNA: TGTGCCACCTCCGGGGATCGAGGCACAGATACGCAGTATTTT

clone size: NA
J gene: TRBJ1-5
V gene: TRBV4-1
CDR3 length: 15
D gene: NA
CDR3 protein: CASSQGLWGNQPQHF
CDR3 DNA: TGCGCCAGCAGCCAAGGACTCTGGGGCAATCAGCCCCAGCATTTT

clone size: NA
J gene: TRBJ2-7
V gene: TRBV4-1
CDR3 length: 14
D gene: TRBD1
CDR3 protein: CASSQRDRGYEQYF
CDR3 DNA: TGCGCCAGCAGCCAACGGGACAGGGGATACGAGCAGTACTTC